The clone carrying this T cell receptor beta chain was seen more than once but under ten times. This sample was included in a study of regulatory T cells in long-lasting Graves disease. Arm-PCR of CDR3 regions with iRepertoire HTBI primers generated TCR beta libraries. Authors' methods: Identified across the samples were approximately 60 TRBV segments and about 15 TRBJ segments. TCRdb ran MiXCR on the multiplex PCR reads and lists one entry per CDR3 protein. The V and J calls were determined by TCRdb, not by the authors. In the table there are hundreds of thousands of distinct CDR3 sequences, roughly a sixth of which are singletons. Specified time point: newly diagnosed GD, antithyroid drugs for less than 3 months. Isolated PBMC RNA provided the starting material for the TCR library. These data were also reused for a study on T cells in Graves' hyperthyroidism and ophthalmopathy. As that study records: Most thyroid-expanded clonotypes above 0.001 were also found in blood.

The receptor comes from a man aged 18 to 35 with Graves disease. The sample consisted of peripheral blood mononuclear cells (PBMCs), taken at new diagnosis, from a patient treated with antithyroid drugs.

CDR3: CASSLGDRARSPLHF. The CDR3 DNA is TGCGCCAGCAGCTTGGGGGACAGGGCTCGGTCACCCCTCCACTTT. The chain joins TRBV5-1 to TRBJ1-6; 9 positions match TRBD1. This CDR3 has 15 amino acids. Unmatched junction bases numbered 5, after V lost 0 bases and J lost 10 bases. Germline CDR1 and CDR2: SGHRS and YFSETQ.